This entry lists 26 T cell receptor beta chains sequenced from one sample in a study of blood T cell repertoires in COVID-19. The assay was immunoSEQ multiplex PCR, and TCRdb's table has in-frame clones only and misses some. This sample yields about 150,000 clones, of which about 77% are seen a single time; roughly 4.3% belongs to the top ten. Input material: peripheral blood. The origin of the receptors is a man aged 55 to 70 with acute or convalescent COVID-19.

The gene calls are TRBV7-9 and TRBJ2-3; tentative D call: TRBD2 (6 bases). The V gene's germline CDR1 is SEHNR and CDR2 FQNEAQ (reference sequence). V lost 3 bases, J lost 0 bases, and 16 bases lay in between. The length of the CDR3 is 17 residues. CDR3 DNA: TGTGCCAGCAGCTTTTCGCGGCTAGCGACTAGCACAGATACGCAGTATTTT. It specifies CASSFSRLATSTDTQYF.

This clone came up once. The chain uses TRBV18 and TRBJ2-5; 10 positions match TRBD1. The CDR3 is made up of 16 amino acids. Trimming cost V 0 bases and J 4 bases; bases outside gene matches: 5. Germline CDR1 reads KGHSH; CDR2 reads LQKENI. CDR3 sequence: CASSPPMTGGGETQYF. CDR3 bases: TGTGCCAGCTCACCACCCATGACAGGGGGCGGAGAGACCCAGTACTTC.

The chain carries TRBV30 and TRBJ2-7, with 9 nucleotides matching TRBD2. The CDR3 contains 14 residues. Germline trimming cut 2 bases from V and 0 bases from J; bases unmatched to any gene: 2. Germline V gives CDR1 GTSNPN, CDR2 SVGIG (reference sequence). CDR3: CAWSIAGDSYEQYF. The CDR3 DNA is TGTGCCTGGAGTATAGCGGGAGACTCCTACGAGCAGTACTTC. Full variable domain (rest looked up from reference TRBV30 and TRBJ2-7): SQTIHQWPATLVQPVGSPLSLECTVEGTSNPNLYWYRQAAGRGLQLLFYSVGIGQISSEVPQNLSASRPQDRQFILSSKKLLLSDSGFYLCAWSIAGDSYEQYFGPGTRLTVT.

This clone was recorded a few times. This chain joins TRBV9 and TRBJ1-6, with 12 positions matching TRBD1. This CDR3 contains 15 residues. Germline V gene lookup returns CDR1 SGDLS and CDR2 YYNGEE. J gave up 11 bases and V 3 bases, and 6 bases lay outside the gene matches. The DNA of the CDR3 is TGTGCCAGCAGCGAGGGGGGACAGGGGGCCGCACCCCTCCACTTT. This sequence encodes CASSEGGQGAAPLHF.

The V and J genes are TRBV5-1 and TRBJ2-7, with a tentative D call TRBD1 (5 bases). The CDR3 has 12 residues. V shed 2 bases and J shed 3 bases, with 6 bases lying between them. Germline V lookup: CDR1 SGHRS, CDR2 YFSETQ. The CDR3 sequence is CASSFDSYEQYF. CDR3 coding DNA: TGCGCCAGCAGCTTTGACAGCTACGAGCAGTACTTC. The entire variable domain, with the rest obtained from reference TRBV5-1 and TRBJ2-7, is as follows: KAGVTQTPRYLIKTRGQQVTLSCSPISGHRSVSWYQQTPGQGLQFLFEYFSETQRNKGNFPGRFSGRQFSNSRSEMNVSTLELGDSALYLCASSFDSYEQYFGPGTRLTVT.

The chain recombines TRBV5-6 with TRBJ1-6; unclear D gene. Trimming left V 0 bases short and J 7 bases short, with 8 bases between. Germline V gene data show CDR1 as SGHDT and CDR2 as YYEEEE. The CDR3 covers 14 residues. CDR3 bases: TGTGCCAGCAGCTTGGGACAAACAAATTCACCCCTCCACTTT. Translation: CASSLGQTNSPLHF.

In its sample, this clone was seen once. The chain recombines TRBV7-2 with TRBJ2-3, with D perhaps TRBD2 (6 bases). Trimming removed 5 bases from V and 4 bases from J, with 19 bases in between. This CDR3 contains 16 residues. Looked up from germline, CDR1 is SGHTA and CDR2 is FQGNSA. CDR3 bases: TGTGCCAGCAGCCCTTACGTCCTAGCTAGCGCAGATACGCAGTATTTT. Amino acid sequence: CASSPYVLASADTQYF.

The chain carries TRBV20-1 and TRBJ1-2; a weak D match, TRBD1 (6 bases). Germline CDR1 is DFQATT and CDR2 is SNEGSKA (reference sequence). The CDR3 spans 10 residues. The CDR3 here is CRTGNSGYTF. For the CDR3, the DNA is TGCAGAACAGGGAATTCTGGCTACACCTTC.

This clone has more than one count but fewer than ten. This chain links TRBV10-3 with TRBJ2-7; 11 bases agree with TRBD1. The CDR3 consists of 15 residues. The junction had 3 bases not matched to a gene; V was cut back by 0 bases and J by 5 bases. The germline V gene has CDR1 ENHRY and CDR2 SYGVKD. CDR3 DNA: TGTGCCATCAGTGAGTCGGAGGACAGGGGGCACGAGCAGTACTTC. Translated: CAISESEDRGHEQYF.

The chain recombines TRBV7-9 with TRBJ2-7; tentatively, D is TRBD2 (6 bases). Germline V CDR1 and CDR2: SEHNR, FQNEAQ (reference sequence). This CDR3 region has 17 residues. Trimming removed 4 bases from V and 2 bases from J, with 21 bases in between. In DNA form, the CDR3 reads TGTGCCAGCAGCTCACCGGGACTTGGGGGTGGGGCCTACGAGCAGTACTTC. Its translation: CASSSPGLGGGAYEQYF. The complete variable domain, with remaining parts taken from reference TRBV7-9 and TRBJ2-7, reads DTGVSQNPRHKITKRGQNVTFRCDPISEHNRLYWYRQTLGQGPEFLTYFQNEAQLEKSRLLSDRFSAERPKGSFSTLEIQRTEQGDSAMYLCASSSPGLGGGAYEQYFGPGTRLTVT.

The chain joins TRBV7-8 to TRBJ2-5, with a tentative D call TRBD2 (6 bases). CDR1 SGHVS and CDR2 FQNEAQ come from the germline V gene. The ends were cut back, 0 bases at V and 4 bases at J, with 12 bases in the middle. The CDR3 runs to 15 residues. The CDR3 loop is CASSLAGEVGETQYF. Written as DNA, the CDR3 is TGTGCCAGCAGCTTAGCTGGGGAGGTGGGAGAGACCCAGTACTTC.

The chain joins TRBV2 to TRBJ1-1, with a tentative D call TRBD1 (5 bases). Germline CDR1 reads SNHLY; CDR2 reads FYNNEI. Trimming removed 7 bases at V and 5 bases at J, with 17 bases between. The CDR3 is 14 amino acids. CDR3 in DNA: TGTGCCAGCACTCCCCCACCAGGGTGGACTGAAGCTTTCTTT. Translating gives CASTPPPGWTEAFF.

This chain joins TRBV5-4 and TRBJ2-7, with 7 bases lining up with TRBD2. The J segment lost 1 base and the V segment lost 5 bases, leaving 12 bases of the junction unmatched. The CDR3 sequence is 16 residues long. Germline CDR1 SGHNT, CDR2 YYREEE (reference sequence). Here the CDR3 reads CASSSLAGAGSYEQYF. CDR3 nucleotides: TGTGCCAGCAGTTCATTGGCGGGAGCGGGGTCCTACGAGCAGTACTTC.

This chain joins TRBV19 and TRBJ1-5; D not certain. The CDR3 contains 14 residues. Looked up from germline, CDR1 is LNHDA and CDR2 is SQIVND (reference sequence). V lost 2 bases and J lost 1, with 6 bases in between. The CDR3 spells CASSIRGSNQPQHF. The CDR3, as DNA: TGTGCCAGTAGTATACGCGGGAGCAATCAGCCCCAGCATTTT.

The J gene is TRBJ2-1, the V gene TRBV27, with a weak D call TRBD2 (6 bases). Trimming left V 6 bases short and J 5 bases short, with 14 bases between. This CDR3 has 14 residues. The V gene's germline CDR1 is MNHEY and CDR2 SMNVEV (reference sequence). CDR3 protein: CASSLEGGNNEQFF. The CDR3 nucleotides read TGTGCCAGCAGCCTGGAGGGCGGGAACAATGAGCAGTTCTTC.

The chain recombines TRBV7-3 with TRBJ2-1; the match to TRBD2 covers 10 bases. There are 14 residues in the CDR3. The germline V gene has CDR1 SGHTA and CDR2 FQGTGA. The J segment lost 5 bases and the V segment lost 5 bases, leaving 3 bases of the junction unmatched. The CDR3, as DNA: TGTGCCAGCAGCAAGCGGGAGGGCCACAATGAGCAGTTCTTC. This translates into CASSKREGHNEQFF.

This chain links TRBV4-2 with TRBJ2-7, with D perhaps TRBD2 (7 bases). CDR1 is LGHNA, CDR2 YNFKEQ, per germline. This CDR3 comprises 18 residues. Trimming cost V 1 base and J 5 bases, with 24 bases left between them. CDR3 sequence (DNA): TGTGCCAGCAGCCAAGTGTTGAGGGGGGAGGGCCGTAAAAACGAGCAGTACTTC. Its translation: CASSQVLRGEGRKNEQYF.

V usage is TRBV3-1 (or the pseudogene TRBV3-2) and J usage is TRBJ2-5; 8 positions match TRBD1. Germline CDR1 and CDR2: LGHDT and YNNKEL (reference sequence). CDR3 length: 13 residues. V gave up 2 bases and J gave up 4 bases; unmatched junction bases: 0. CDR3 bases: TGTGCCAGCAGCCAAACAGGGGGAGAGACCCAGTACTTC. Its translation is CASSQTGGETQYF.

The CDR3 DNA reads as TGTGCCAGCTCACCAGGCGGTGCTAACTATGGCTACACCTTC. Its translation is CASSPGGANYGYTF. The chain couples TRBV18 to TRBJ1-2; D uncertain. Trimming stripped 2 bases from V and 0 bases from J, with 7 bases between. The CDR3 extends over 14 amino acids. Germline V lookup: CDR1 KGHSH, CDR2 LQKENI.

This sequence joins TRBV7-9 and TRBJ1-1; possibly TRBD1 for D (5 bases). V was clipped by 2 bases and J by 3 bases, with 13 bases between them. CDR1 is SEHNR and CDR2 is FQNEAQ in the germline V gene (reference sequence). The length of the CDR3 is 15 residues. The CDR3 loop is CASSLIQAGDTEAFF. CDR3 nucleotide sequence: TGTGCCAGCAGCTTAATCCAGGCGGGGGACACTGAAGCTTTCTTT.

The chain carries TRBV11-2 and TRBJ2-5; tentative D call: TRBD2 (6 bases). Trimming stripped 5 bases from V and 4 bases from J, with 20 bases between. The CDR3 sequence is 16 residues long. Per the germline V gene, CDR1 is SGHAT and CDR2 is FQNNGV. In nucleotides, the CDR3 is TGTGCCAGCAGCCGGCGGGACGGGAAGAGGCTAGAGACCCAGTACTTC. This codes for CASSRRDGKRLETQYF.

CDR3: CASTGLAATYSYEQYF. The CDR3 nucleotides read TGTGCCAGCACCGGACTAGCGGCTACATACTCCTACGAGCAGTACTTC. The chain is built from TRBV6-6 and TRBJ2-7; 10 bases align to TRBD2. Germline V gives CDR1 MNHNY, CDR2 SVGAGI (reference sequence). This CDR3 is built from 16 residues. The V and J ends lost 7 bases and 0 bases, in that order; junction bases with no gene match: 9.

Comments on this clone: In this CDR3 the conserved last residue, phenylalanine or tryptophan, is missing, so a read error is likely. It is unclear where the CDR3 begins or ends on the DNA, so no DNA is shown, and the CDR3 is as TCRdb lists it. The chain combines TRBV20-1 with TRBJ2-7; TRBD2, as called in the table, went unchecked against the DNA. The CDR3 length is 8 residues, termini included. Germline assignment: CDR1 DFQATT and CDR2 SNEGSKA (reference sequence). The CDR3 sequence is CSEYSKKI.

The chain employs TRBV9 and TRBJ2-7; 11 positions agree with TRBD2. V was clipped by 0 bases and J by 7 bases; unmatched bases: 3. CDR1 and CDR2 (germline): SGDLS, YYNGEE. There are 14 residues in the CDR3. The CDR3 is CASSVDSGRGEQYF. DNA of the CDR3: TGTGCCAGCAGCGTAGATAGCGGGAGGGGTGAGCAGTACTTC. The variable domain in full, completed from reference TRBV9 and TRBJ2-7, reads DSGVTQTPKHLITATGQRVTLRCSPRSGDLSVYWYQQSLDQGLQFLIQYYNGEERAKGNILERFSAQQFPDLHSELNLSSLELGDSALYFCASSVDSGRGEQYFGPGTRLTVT.

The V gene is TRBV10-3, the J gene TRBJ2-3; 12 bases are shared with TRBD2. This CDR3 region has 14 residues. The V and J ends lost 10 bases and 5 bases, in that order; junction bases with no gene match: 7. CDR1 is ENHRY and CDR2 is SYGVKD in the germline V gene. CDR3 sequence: CATGLAGPGDTQYF. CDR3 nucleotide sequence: TGTGCCACAGGACTAGCGGGGCCAGGAGATACGCAGTATTTT.

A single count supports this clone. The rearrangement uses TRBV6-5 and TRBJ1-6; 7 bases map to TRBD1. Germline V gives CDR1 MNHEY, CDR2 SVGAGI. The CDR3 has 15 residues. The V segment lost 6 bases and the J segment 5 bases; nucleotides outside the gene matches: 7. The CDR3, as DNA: TGTGCCAGCAGCCCGGACAGGACTAATAATTCACCCCTCCACTTT. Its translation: CASSPDRTNNSPLHF.